This entry features one T cell receptor (beta chain) sequence. The data are from a study of T cell clones after liver transplantation. Measured with immunoSEQ multiplex PCR; TCRdb has only the in-frame clones, and not every one. The sample lists about 68,000 clones, around 93% seen once, with 0.75% to 1% in the top ten. The CDR3 covers 15 residues. Germline loops: CDR1 SGHTA, CDR2 FQGNSA. J lost 7 bases, V lost 5 bases, and 10 bases had no gene match. The TCR sequence derives from a human patient who received a liver transplant. A subset of T cells may come from the graft donor. The rearrangement uses TRBV7-2 and TRBJ2-1; TRBD2 agrees at 8 bases. The material was CD4+ T cells from blood, obtained about 26 months after liver transplant. CDR3 sequence reads: CASSPREGVVNEQFF. The CDR3 coding sequence is TGTGCCAGCAGCCCCCGGGAGGGAGTAGTGAATGAGCAGTTCTTC.